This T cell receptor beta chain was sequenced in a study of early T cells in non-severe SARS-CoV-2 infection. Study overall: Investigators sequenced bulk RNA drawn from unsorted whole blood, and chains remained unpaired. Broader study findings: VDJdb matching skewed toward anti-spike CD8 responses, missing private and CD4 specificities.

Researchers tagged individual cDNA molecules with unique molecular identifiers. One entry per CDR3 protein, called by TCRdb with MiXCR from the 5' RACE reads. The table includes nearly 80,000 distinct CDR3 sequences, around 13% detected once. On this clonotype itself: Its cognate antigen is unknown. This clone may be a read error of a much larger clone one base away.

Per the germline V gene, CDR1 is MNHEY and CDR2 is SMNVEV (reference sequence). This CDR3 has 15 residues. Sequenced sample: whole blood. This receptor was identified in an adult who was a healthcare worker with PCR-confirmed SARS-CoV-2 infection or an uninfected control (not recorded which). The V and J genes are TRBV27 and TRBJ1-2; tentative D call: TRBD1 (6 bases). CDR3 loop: CASSWGGQANYDYTF. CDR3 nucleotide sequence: TGTGCCAGCAGTTGGGGGGGGCAAGCTAACTATGACTACACCTTC.